The clone carrying this T cell receptor (beta chain) was observed a single time. Its specificity is unknown. Each CDR3 protein gets one entry after TCRdb re-called the reads with MiXCR. The sample lists fewer than 550,000 distinct CDR3 sequences; more than 20% were seen once. This record belongs to a study of T cell repertoires in cytomegalovirus infection. Study-wide points: Dominant in the ex vivo response were TCR beta clonotypes restricted by HLA-C and specific for CMV. Of the TCR beta families, the public ones yielded a cumulative frequency that identified carriers of CMV plus the relevant HLA.

The CDR3 is 16 amino acids. CDR1 and CDR2 (germline): MNHNS, SASEGT. V was shortened by 0 bases and J by 0 bases, with 6 bases between the two germline ends. The sequenced material came from PBMCs. This TCR derives from a human donor in good health (CMV status not recorded). Some clones in this sample may be carry-over from other donors' samples. The chain uses TRBV6-1 and TRBJ2-6; no clear D. The CDR3 coding sequence is TGTGCCAGCAGTGAAGCAACGAGCTCTGGGGCCAACGTCCTGACTTTC. Its translation: CASSEATSSGANVLTF.